What follows are 2 T cell receptor beta chains derived from one specimen sequenced in a study of identical twins. One entry per CDR3 protein results from TCRdb running MiXCR on the 5' RACE reads. The sample yields approximately 1.8 million distinct CDR3 sequences, about 30% seen once. Sequencing was done on a sample of cord blood. The receptors were gathered from a newborn girl in good health.

J is TRBJ2-1 and V is TRBV5-6, with D possibly matching TRBD1 (6 bases). Per the germline V gene, CDR1 is SGHDT and CDR2 is YYEEEE. Between the trimmed V and J ends, which lost 1 base and 9 bases, there was a span of 14 bases. The CDR3 length is 14 residues. CDR3 coding DNA: TGTGCCAGCAGCTTGTCGCAGGGGTGGAGTGAGCAGTTCTTC. Translation: CASSLSQGWSEQFF.

J is TRBJ2-1 and V is TRBV20-1, with 11 bases lining up with TRBD2. This CDR3 has 16 residues. The J segment lost 4 bases and the V segment lost 1 base, leaving 6 bases of the junction unmatched. CDR1 is DFQATT, CDR2 SNEGSKA, per germline (reference sequence). The CDR3, as DNA: TGCAGTGCTAGAGGCTACACTAGCGGGGGTTACAATGAGCAGTTCTTC. This gives the protein CSARGYTSGGYNEQFF.